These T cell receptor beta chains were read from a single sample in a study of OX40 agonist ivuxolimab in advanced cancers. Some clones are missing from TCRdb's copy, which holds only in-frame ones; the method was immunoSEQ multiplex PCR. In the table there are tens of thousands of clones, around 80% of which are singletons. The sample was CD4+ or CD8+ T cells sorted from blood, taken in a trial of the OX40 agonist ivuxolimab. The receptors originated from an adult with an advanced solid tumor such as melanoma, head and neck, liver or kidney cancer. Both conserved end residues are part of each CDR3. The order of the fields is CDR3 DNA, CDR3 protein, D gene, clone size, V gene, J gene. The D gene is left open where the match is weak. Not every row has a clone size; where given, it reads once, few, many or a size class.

TGTGCCAGCAGTTTATTGTGGGGTACAGGTCAGCCCCAGCATTTT	CASSLLWGTGQPQHF	NA	NA	TRBV28	TRBJ1-5
TGCGCCAGCAGCTTGATCGGAGACAATGAGCAGTTCTTC	CASSLIGDNEQFF	NA	NA	TRBV5-1	TRBJ2-1
TGCGCCAGCAGCCAAGTTTCCTCGCCCAGCCCGGATACGCAGTATTTT	CASSQVSSPSPDTQYF	NA	NA	TRBV4-1	TRBJ2-3
TGTGCCACCACGGGGCAGCCTCCGAACTATGGCTACACCTTC	CATTGQPPNYGYTF	NA	NA	TRBV6-1	TRBJ1-2
TGTGCCAGCAGCTTGCAACTAGCTGGGACCGGGGAGCTGTTTTTT	CASSLQLAGTGELFF	NA	NA	TRBV5-8	TRBJ2-2
TGTGCCAGCAGTCCTCGGACCGAAGGCCTTAAAAAACTGTTTTTT	CASSPRTEGLKKLFF	NA	NA	TRBV2	TRBJ1-4
TGTGCCAGCAGTGATCCGGGACAGGGACGGTTTGTGGGCAATCAGCCCCAGCATTTT	CASSDPGQGRFVGNQPQHF	TRBD1	NA	TRBV6-1	TRBJ1-5
TGTGCCAGCAGCCGAACAGATTTTCTCACAGATACGCAGTATTTT	CASSRTDFLTDTQYF	NA	NA	TRBV7-9	TRBJ2-3
TGTGCCAGCAGCCAAGTGGGGGACAAGGCCAACGTCCTGACTTTC	CASSQVGDKANVLTF	NA	NA	TRBV4-2	TRBJ2-6
TGTGCCAGCAGCTCCCGGGGAGAGTACAATGAGCAGTTCTTC	CASSSRGEYNEQFF	NA	NA	TRBV9	TRBJ2-1
TGTGCCAGCAGCTGGTCCAGCTCCTACGAGCAGTACTTC	CASSWSSSYEQYF	NA	NA	TRBV5-5	TRBJ2-7
TGTGCCAGCGGCAAAACCTACTCGGCGGGCTACGAGCAGTACTTC	CASGKTYSAGYEQYF	NA	once	TRBV6-5	TRBJ2-7
TGTGCCAGCAGCTCCGGGACAGGGCGGTCCTCCTACGAGCAGTACTTC	CASSSGTGRSSYEQYF	TRBD1	NA	TRBV4-2	TRBJ2-7
TGTGCCAGCCGGCGTTGGGGGAGTGGTGAAGCTTTCTTT	CASRRWGSGEAFF	NA	NA	TRBV6-1	TRBJ1-1